A selection of T cell receptor beta chains follows, all from one sample in a study of blood T cell repertoires in COVID-19. Method: immunoSEQ multiplex PCR; TCRdb's copy keeps in-frame clones and lacks some. The sample lists roughly 180,000 clones, 81% occurring once. The sequencing sample was made of PBMCs or T cells enriched from blood (not recorded which). These receptors all come from a woman in her 40s with acute COVID-19. The CDR3 runs from the conserved cysteine through the conserved F or W. Each record gives: V gene, D gene, J gene, clone size, CDR3 protein, CDR3 DNA. The D gene is left open where the match is weak. Expanded clones get a size class; other rows say once, few or many, or leave the size out.

>TRBV3-1/TRBV3-2|.|TRBJ1-1|few
CASSQDSGVITEAFF
TGTGCCAGCAGCCAAGATTCAGGGGTTATCACTGAAGCTTTCTTT
>TRBV28|.|TRBJ1-4|.
CASRRQANEKLFF
TGTGCCAGCCGAAGACAGGCTAATGAAAAACTGTTTTTT
>TRBV30|TRBD2|TRBJ2-3|.
CAWGAGGPDTQYF
TGTGCCTGGGGGGCGGGAGGGCCAGATACGCAGTATTTT
>TRBV20-1|.|TRBJ1-4|.
CSATQGGKLFF
TGCAGTGCTACCCAGGGTGGCAAACTGTTTTTT
>TRBV4-1|TRBD1|TRBJ1-1|.
CASSQGGRGLGEAFF
TGCGCCAGCAGCCAAGGTGGCAGGGGGCTTGGGGAAGCTTTCTTT
>TRBV7-9|TRBD1|TRBJ2-3|.
CASSLIGQGRADTQYF
TGTGCCAGCAGCTTAATCGGACAGGGTAGGGCAGATACGCAGTATTTT
>TRBV27|.|TRBJ1-2|.
CASSFRQAPNYGYTF
TGTGCCAGCAGTTTTCGACAGGCACCTAACTATGGCTACACCTTC
>TRBV6-1|.|TRBJ1-3|.
CASSELSRSGNTIYF
TGTGCCAGCAGTGAATTAAGCCGTTCTGGAAACACCATATATTTT
>TRBV23-1|.|TRBJ1-5|.
CAVQGSNQPQHF
TGCGCCGTGCAGGGGTCAAATCAGCCCCAGCATTTT
>TRBV6-6|.|TRBJ2-3|.
CASSPVQGSIDTQYF
TGTGCCAGCAGTCCAGTACAGGGATCAATAGATACGCAGTATTTT
>TRBV5-1|.|TRBJ2-1|.
CASSLNQGSYNEQFF
TGCGCCAGCAGCTTGAACCAGGGGTCCTACAATGAGCAGTTCTTC
>TRBV7-9|TRBD1|TRBJ1-2|few
CASSFGRSRGPYGYTF
TGTGCCAGCAGCTTCGGGCGATCCAGGGGGCCGTATGGCTACACCTTC
>TRBV7-8|.|TRBJ1-1|.
CASSVQESAFF
TGTGCCAGCAGCGTTCAGGAATCGGCTTTCTTT
>TRBV5-4|TRBD1|TRBJ1-2|few
CASSLDRGDGGYTF
TGTGCCAGCAGCTTGGACAGGGGGGATGGTGGCTACACCTTC
>TRBV11-3|TRBD2|TRBJ2-5|.
CASSPRWGGNQETQYF
TGTGCCAGCAGCCCACGGTGGGGGGGGAACCAAGAGACCCAGTACTTC
>TRBV9|.|TRBJ2-2|.
CASSASVQNTGELFF
TGTGCCAGCAGCGCTAGCGTCCAGAACACCGGGGAGCTGTTTTTT
>TRBV3-1/TRBV3-2|TRBD2|TRBJ2-5|few
CASSASGRGETQYF
TGTGCCAGCAGCGCTAGCGGGAGGGGAGAGACCCAGTACTTC
>TRBV30|.|TRBJ2-7|.
CAWSHLRGRTYEQYF
TGTGCCTGGAGTCACTTGAGAGGGAGGACCTACGAGCAGTACTTC
>TRBV18|.|TRBJ2-3|.
CASSPRQTTDTQYF
TGTGCCAGCTCACCTAGACAAACCACAGATACGCAGTATTTT
>TRBV19|.|TRBJ2-1|.
CATSDRVRLPNEQFF
TGTGCCACTTCCGACAGAGTCCGGCTACCCAATGAGCAGTTCTTC
>TRBV9|TRBD2|TRBJ2-1|once
CASSVRTSGESGEQFF
TGTGCCAGCAGCGTCAGGACTAGCGGGGAGAGCGGTGAGCAGTTCTTC
>TRBV5-6|.|TRBJ1-3|.
CASSLVDRDSGNTIYF
TGTGCCAGCAGCTTGGTGGACAGAGACTCTGGAAACACCATATATTTT
>TRBV18|TRBD2|TRBJ2-6|few
CASSPGTGGSGANVLTF
TGTGCCAGCTCACCAGGGACGGGGGGCTCTGGGGCCAACGTCCTGACTTTC
>TRBV4-2|TRBD2|TRBJ2-2|.
CASSQDGEGGTGELFF
TGTGCCAGCAGCCAAGATGGAGAGGGAGGGACCGGGGAGCTGTTTTTT
>TRBV12-3/TRBV12-4|.|TRBJ1-1|few
CTQRGEAFF
TGTACCCAGCGGGGGGAAGCTTTCTTT
>TRBV5-1|TRBD1|TRBJ2-2|.
CASSWTIRGQSGELFF
TGCGCCAGCAGCTGGACGATCAGGGGACAGTCCGGGGAGCTGTTTTTT
>TRBV5-1|.|TRBJ2-1|once
CASSSVRSYNEQFF
TGCGCCAGCAGCTCGGTGCGCTCCTACAATGAGCAGTTCTTC
>TRBV27|.|TRBJ1-5|.
CASSYSFNQPQHF
TGTGCCAGCAGTTACAGTTTCAATCAGCCCCAGCATTTT
>TRBV5-1|.|TRBJ2-3|few
CASSWGNTDTQYF
TGCGCCAGCAGCTGGGGCAACACAGATACGCAGTATTTT
>TRBV10-2|.|TRBJ2-4|.
CASIRGLIHIQYF
TGCGCCAGCATCAGGGGATTGATTCACATTCAGTACTTC
>TRBV7-9|TRBD2|TRBJ2-2|.
CASSLNSGGTGELFF
TGTGCCAGCAGCTTAAACAGCGGGGGCACCGGGGAGCTGTTTTTT